The T cell receptor (beta chain) under discussion was sequenced for a study of T cells after yellow fever vaccination. Study observations and caveats: Clones from primary vaccination mostly reappeared after the booster (around 97% CD4, around 90% CD8).

The TCR cDNA carried a universal primer site and UMIs from 5'RACE template switching. TCRdb re-called the 5' RACE reads with MiXCR, one entry per CDR3 protein. The sample consists of 250,000 to 300,000 distinct CDR3 sequences, 5.2% of them appearing once. This clonotype was found a few times. Its specificity is unknown. Sequences were derived from CD4+ T cells sorted from PBMCs, sampled on the day of the yellow fever booster vaccination. The receptor comes from a man younger than 35 who received the YFV17D yellow fever vaccine.

The CDR3 coding sequence is TGCGCCAGCAGCTTGGCCCCAGGGACTGGCGACGAGCAGTACTTC. Protein product: CASSLAPGTGDEQYF. This chain uses TRBV5-1 with TRBJ2-7, with D possibly TRBD2 on 6 matching bases. V lost 0 bases and J 5 bases, leaving 15 bases between the germline ends. The CDR3 loop spans 15 amino acids. Germline loops: CDR1 SGHRS, CDR2 YFSETQ.